This TCR beta chain derives from a study of blood T cells in healthy people across ages. Study findings and constraints: It was not possible, with unsorted PBMCs, to conclusively compare naive and antigen-experienced cells. Correlation between TCR beta diversity and naive T cell percentage was strong.

The authors ran a second PCR of roughly 6 to 12 cycles using a sample-barcoded 5' primer and a J-beta primer mix. A template-switch adaptor with 12 random nucleotides tagged each cDNA molecule. Samples each returned at least 3 million CDR3-containing paired-end reads. TCRdb reprocessed the 5' RACE reads with MiXCR, giving one entry per CDR3 protein. The sample has about 2 million distinct CDR3 sequences; less than 50% are singletons. This clonotype was picked up a small number of times. The antigen is unknown. V lost 7 bases, J lost 4 bases, and 13 bases lay in between. Germline CDR1 is MGHDK and CDR2 is SYGVNS. CDR3 size: 13 residues.

Sequenced input: blood. This chain uses TRBV25-1 with TRBJ1-2, with D maybe TRBD1 (5 bases). The sequence derives from a middle-aged woman in good health. CDR3 sequence (DNA): TGTGCCAGCAATCAGGGATACGGCTATGGCTACACCTTC. This sequence encodes CASNQGYGYGYTF.